One and the same sample provided the 30 T cell receptor beta chains below, sequenced in a study of PD-L1 blockade in urothelial cancer. The assay was immunoSEQ multiplex PCR, and TCRdb's table has in-frame clones only and misses some. This sample has approximately 91,000 clones, with less than 90% found just once. Specified time point: peripheral blood 6 weeks after treatment start. The sample here was PBMCs, taken around atezolizumab (anti-PD-L1) treatment. These TCRs come from a man in his 70s with urothelial cancer.

CDR3 DNA sequence: TGTGCCAGCAGTGAAAGGGGGGGGGTCACTGAAGCTTTCTTT. Its protein is CASSERGGVTEAFF. The chain joins TRBV6-1 to TRBJ1-1, with D maybe TRBD1 (6 bases). V lost 2 bases and J lost 4, with 11 bases in between. This CDR3 spans 14 amino acids. Per germline, CDR1 MNHNS and CDR2 SASEGT.

The chain combines TRBV5-1 with TRBJ2-1; 9 bases are a match to TRBD1. J gave up 2 bases and V 5 bases, and 2 bases lay outside the gene matches. Germline values: CDR1 SGHRS, CDR2 YFSETQ. This CDR3 region has 14 residues. CDR3 residues: CASSYRGPYNEQFF. CDR3 nucleotide sequence: TGCGCCAGCAGTTACAGGGGGCCCTACAATGAGCAGTTCTTC.

The CDR3 DNA reads TGTGCCAGCAGCCGCGGGGACTCCGATGATGAAAAACTGTTTTTT. Translating gives CASSRGDSDDEKLFF. This rearrangement joins TRBV14 to TRBJ1-4, with D maybe TRBD1 (5 bases). CDR3 length equals 15 residues. Germline V CDR1 and CDR2: SGHDN, FVKESK. Trimming removed 4 bases from V and 6 bases from J, with 15 bases in between.

The chain carries TRBV5-4 and TRBJ1-1; 8 bases align to TRBD1. This CDR3 has 13 residues. The V and J ends lost 4 bases and 6 bases, in that order; junction bases with no gene match: 5. CDR1 and CDR2 from the germline V gene are SGHNT and YYREEE (reference sequence). The CDR3 DNA sequence: TGTGCCAGCAGCCGTGGACAGGGATCTGAAGCTTTCTTT. Translating gives CASSRGQGSEAFF.

The chain uses TRBV2 and TRBJ2-1, with 13 bases lining up with TRBD2. Germline V gene lookup returns CDR1 SNHLY and CDR2 FYNNEI. Trimming took 1 base from V and 8 from J; bases not matched to a gene: 2. The CDR3 sequence is 15 residues long. DNA for the CDR3: TGTGCCAGCAGTGAAGAGGGACTAGCGGGGTATGAGCAGTTCTTC. Its protein product is CASSEEGLAGYEQFF.

This rearrangement joins TRBV19 to TRBJ1-4; D is undetermined. The CDR3 is 13 residues long. V was trimmed by 7 bases and J by 7 bases, leaving 13 bases between them. Germline V gives CDR1 LNHDA, CDR2 SQIVND (reference sequence). The chain's CDR3 is CASTRSVGEKLFF. In nucleotides, the CDR3 is TGTGCCAGTACCCGTTCGGTCGGTGAAAAACTGTTTTTT. Together with reference TRBV19 and TRBJ1-4, the CDR3 gives the full variable domain: DGGITQSPKYLFRKEGQNVTLSCEQNLNHDAMYWYRQDPGQGLRLIYYSQIVNDFQKGDIAEGYSVSREKKESFPLTVTSAQKNPTAFYLCASTRSVGEKLFFGSGTQLSVL.

The CDR3 loop is CASSSRQGGYEQYF. CDR3 bases: TGTGCCAGTAGTAGCAGACAGGGGGGCTACGAGCAGTACTTC. The V gene is TRBV19, the J gene TRBJ2-7; 9 bases match TRBD1. Germline lookup yields CDR1 LNHDA and CDR2 SQIVND (reference sequence). This CDR3 comprises 14 residues. With 4 bases clipped from V and 3 bases from J, the junction kept 4 bases outside the gene matches. Combining the CDR3 with reference TRBV19 and TRBJ2-7 gives the whole variable domain DGGITQSPKYLFRKEGQNVTLSCEQNLNHDAMYWYRQDPGQGLRLIYYSQIVNDFQKGDIAEGYSVSREKKESFPLTVTSAQKNPTAFYLCASSSRQGGYEQYFGPGTRLTVT.

The J gene is TRBJ2-1, the V gene TRBV19; weak D call: TRBD2 (7 bases). V was cut by 2 bases and J by 6 bases, with 17 bases left in between. Looked up from germline, CDR1 is LNHDA and CDR2 is SQIVND (reference sequence). The CDR3 has 16 amino acids. CDR3 bases: TGTGCCAGTAGTATAAGGGGGGGCGGAGAGATCAATGAGCAGTTCTTC. Translating it yields CASSIRGGGEINEQFF.

This clone has a count of ten or more. The rearrangement uses TRBV29-1 and TRBJ1-1; no reliable D call. This CDR3 is built from 14 residues. Germline V CDR1 and CDR2: SQVTM, ANQGSEA. Trimming took off 7 bases at V and 4 bases at J, with 19 bases between the two ends. CDR3 region: CSASPVLAGTEAFF. The CDR3 coding sequence is TGCAGCGCCTCACCCGTCCTGGCGGGCACTGAAGCTTTCTTT.

This rearrangement joins TRBV5-1 to TRBJ2-1; 8 nucleotides agree with TRBD1. The CDR3 is made up of 16 amino acids. The germline V gene encodes CDR1 SGHRS and CDR2 YFSETQ. The J segment lost 3 bases and the V segment lost 0 bases, leaving 5 bases of the junction unmatched. Here the CDR3 reads CASSLGSTGGYNEQFF. CDR3 coding DNA: TGCGCCAGCAGCTTGGGCTCAACAGGGGGCTACAATGAGCAGTTCTTC.

DNA for the CDR3: TGTGCCAGCAGCTTCATAGGGGGGAACACCGGGGAGCTGTTTTTT. Translated: CASSFIGGNTGELFF. The rearrangement joins TRBV5-6 to TRBJ2-2; possible D gene TRBD1, 6 bases. The V end lost 2 bases, the J end lost 1 base, and 9 bases lay between the germline ends. The CDR3 totals 15 residues. Germline V gene data show CDR1 as SGHDT and CDR2 as YYEEEE.

Written as DNA, the CDR3 is TGTGCCTCCAGATGGCCTGGGAACACCGGGGAGCTGTTTTTT. It is translated as CASRWPGNTGELFF. V gene TRBV6-1 combines with J gene TRBJ2-2; D remains unclear. V gave up 11 bases and J gave up 1 base, with 14 bases separating them. The CDR3 runs 14 residues. Germline-derived CDR1 and CDR2 are MNHNS and SASEGT.

This clone was picked up a small number of times. The chain combines TRBV2 with TRBJ1-6, with D possibly TRBD1 on 6 matching bases. The V end lost 8 bases, the J end lost 5 bases, and 10 bases lay between the germline ends. The CDR3 runs to 13 residues. Germline values: CDR1 SNHLY, CDR2 FYNNEI. CDR3 in amino acids: CASRDTNNSPLHF. Written as DNA, the CDR3 is TGTGCCAGCCGGGACACGAATAATTCACCCCTCCACTTT.

This clone was found a few times. CDR3 sequence: CASSLPVPGGQETQYF. In DNA, the CDR3 is TGTGCCAGCAGCTTACCTGTCCCGGGAGGACAAGAGACCCAGTACTTC. The rearrangement joins TRBV7-9 to TRBJ2-5; 7 bases map to TRBD2. Trimming cost V 2 bases and J 2 bases; bases outside gene matches: 8. CDR1 SEHNR and CDR2 FQNEAQ come from the germline V gene (reference sequence). The CDR3 contains 16 residues.

This rearrangement joins TRBV9 to TRBJ1-1; TRBD1 agrees at 8 bases. With 0 bases clipped from V and 0 bases from J, the junction kept 4 bases outside the gene matches. The CDR3 sequence is 16 residues long. Germline CDR1 reads SGDLS; CDR2 reads YYNGEE. The CDR3 sequence: CASSVEPGGMNTEAFF. The CDR3 DNA sequence: TGTGCCAGCAGCGTAGAGCCAGGGGGCATGAACACTGAAGCTTTCTTT.

The chain is built from TRBV6-4 and TRBJ1-1; 10 bases match TRBD1. The ends lost 7 bases at V and 3 bases at J; junction bases unmatched: 2. This CDR3 contains 13 residues. Germline CDR1 MRHNA, CDR2 SNTAGT. The CDR3 sequence: CASKGTGDTEAFF. CDR3 DNA: TGTGCCAGCAAAGGGACAGGGGACACTGAAGCTTTCTTT.

Only one count was recorded for this clone. This chain uses TRBV25-1 with TRBJ2-1, with D uncertain. V lost 4 bases and J lost 0, with 16 bases in between. The germline gives CDR1 MGHDK, CDR2 SYGVNS. The CDR3 totals 17 residues. In nucleotides, the CDR3 is TGTGCCAGCAGTGCTATAGTCCCTCAAAGCTCCTACAATGAGCAGTTCTTC. Its protein product is CASSAIVPQSSYNEQFF.

The chain combines TRBV29-1 with TRBJ2-3, with D perhaps matching TRBD2 (6 bases). The V end was cut by 4 bases, the J end by 6 bases, with 14 bases between. Germline lookup yields CDR1 SQVTM and CDR2 ANQGSEA. The CDR3 has 13 amino acids. The CDR3 sequence is CSVGEGAGDTQYF. The DNA for the CDR3 is TGCAGCGTTGGCGAAGGGGCGGGGGATACGCAGTATTTT.

This clone came up once. The rearrangement links TRBV29-1 to TRBJ2-1; D ambiguous. This CDR3 is 13 amino acids long. CDR1 is SQVTM, CDR2 ANQGSEA, per germline. Trimming removed 7 bases from V and 0 bases from J, with 10 bases in between. DNA of the CDR3: TGCAGCGGCGCACCAAGCTCCTACAATGAGCAGTTCTTC. This encodes CSGAPSSYNEQFF.

The chain carries TRBV6-5 and TRBJ2-1; 7 nucleotides agree with TRBD1. V lost 6 bases, J lost 3 bases, and 2 bases stayed unmatched. Germline loops: CDR1 MNHEY, CDR2 SVGAGI. This CDR3 comprises 13 residues. CDR3 loop: CASRRDSYNEQFF. The CDR3 DNA reads as TGTGCCAGCAGAAGGGACAGCTACAATGAGCAGTTCTTC.

The chain couples TRBV30 to TRBJ2-7; 7 bases line up with TRBD2. The V segment lost 8 bases and the J segment 2 bases; nucleotides outside the gene matches: 12. Germline V gene lookup returns CDR1 GTSNPN and CDR2 SVGIG (reference sequence). This CDR3 comprises 14 residues. The CDR3 loop reads CAVRASGDTYEQYF. In nucleotides, the CDR3 is TGTGCCGTACGAGCTAGCGGTGACACCTACGAGCAGTACTTC.

The chain uses TRBV15 and TRBJ1-2; the match to TRBD1 covers 7 bases. Unmatched junction bases numbered 4, after V lost 1 base and J lost 2 bases. The CDR3 spans 15 residues. CDR1 and CDR2 (germline): LNHNV, YYDKDF (reference sequence). The CDR3 sequence: CATSRGDSPNYGYTF. For the CDR3, the DNA is TGTGCCACCAGCAGAGGGGACAGTCCCAACTATGGCTACACCTTC.

The genes are TRBV28 and TRBJ1-1, with TRBD1 matching over 10 bases. Germline CDR1 and CDR2: MDHEN and SYDVKM. V trimming: 6 bases; J trimming: 3 bases; junction bases outside the gene matches: 4. The CDR3 is 14 amino acids. The CDR3 DNA sequence: TGTGCCAGCAGCGGGACAGGGGTGTACACTGAAGCTTTCTTT. This sequence encodes CASSGTGVYTEAFF.

The chain has TRBV5-4 and TRBJ2-3; TRBD2 matches 9 bases. Germline V CDR1 and CDR2: SGHNT, YYREEE (reference sequence). The J segment lost 5 bases and the V segment lost 4 bases, leaving 14 bases of the junction unmatched. The CDR3 length is 17 residues. This chain's CDR3 is CASSRMDSGGWGDTQYF. Written as DNA, the CDR3 is TGTGCCAGCAGCCGGATGGATAGCGGGGGATGGGGAGATACGCAGTATTTT. Using reference TRBV5-4 and TRBJ2-3 for the parts outside the CDR3, the full variable domain is ETGVTQSPTHLIKTRGQQVTLRCSSQSGHNTVSWYQQALGQGPQFIFQYYREEENGRGNFPPRFSGLQFPNYSSELNVNALELDDSALYLCASSRMDSGGWGDTQYFGPGTRLTVL.

The chain uses TRBV7-9 and TRBJ2-1, with no clear D. Germline CDR1 is SEHNR and CDR2 is FQNEAQ (reference sequence). CDR3 length: 14 amino acids. V lost 0 bases to trimming and J lost 5 bases, with 8 bases between them. The CDR3 spells CASSLATSNNEQFF. In DNA form, the CDR3 reads TGTGCCAGCAGCTTAGCGACATCGAACAATGAGCAGTTCTTC.

This clone was recorded once. The rearrangement uses TRBV7-8 and TRBJ2-3; 9 bases match TRBD2. In germline, CDR1 is SGHVS, CDR2 FQNEAQ. The junction had 8 bases not matched to a gene; V was cut back by 5 bases and J by 5 bases. The CDR3 spans 15 residues. CDR3 DNA sequence: TGTGCCAGCAGCCCCAATCTAGCGGGGCGAGATACGCAGTATTTT. As protein: CASSPNLAGRDTQYF.

This chain connects TRBV18 to TRBJ1-3; the D gene is possibly TRBD1 (6 bases). This CDR3 is 14 amino acids long. Trimming cost V 6 bases and J 0 bases, with 9 bases left between them. The V gene's germline CDR1 is KGHSH and CDR2 LQKENI. CDR3 DNA: TGTGCCAGCTCTTCAGGGGACTCTGGAAACACCATATATTTT. This translates into CASSSGDSGNTIYF.

This clone has a single count. This rearrangement joins TRBV25-1 to TRBJ2-3, with D unresolved. Per the germline V gene, CDR1 is MGHDK and CDR2 is SYGVNS. The V end lost 10 bases, the J end lost 6 bases, and 11 bases lay between the germline ends. This CDR3 spans 11 amino acids. The CDR3 loop is CATIQRDTQYF. DNA of the CDR3: TGTGCCACGATTCAGAGGGATACGCAGTATTTT.

There are a few counts of this clone. The chain joins TRBV13 to TRBJ2-1; perhaps TRBD1 as D (5 bases). Germline-derived CDR1 and CDR2 are PRHDT and FYEKMQ (reference sequence). V lost 2 bases and J lost 7, with 15 bases in between. This CDR3 is 15 amino acids long. The CDR3 bases are TGTGCCAGCAGCTTAAGTCTAAGGGGTGGGAATGAGCAGTTCTTC. This codes for CASSLSLRGGNEQFF.

This chain links TRBV5-5 with TRBJ2-2; 9 bases map to TRBD1. V shed 4 bases, J shed 7 bases, and the junction held 8 bases outside the gene matches. CDR1 and CDR2 from the germline V gene are SGHKS and YYEKEE (reference sequence). The CDR3 totals 15 residues. The CDR3 DNA sequence: TGTGCCAGCAGCCCCACCGGGACAGGGTACGGGGAGCTGTTTTTT. Encoded protein: CASSPTGTGYGELFF. Looking up the rest from reference TRBV5-5 and TRBJ2-2 gives the full variable domain: DAGVTQSPTHLIKTRGQQVTLRCSPISGHKSVSWYQQVLGQGPQFIFQYYEKEERGRGNFPDRFSARQFPNYSSELNVNALLLGDSALYLCASSPTGTGYGELFFGEGSRLTVL.